The source of this T cell receptor beta chain is a study of cytomegalovirus exposure and HLA in healthy donors. The CDR3 sequence is 16 residues long. V was trimmed by 1 base and J by 4 bases, leaving 19 bases between them. Per germline, CDR1 GTSNPN and CDR2 SVGIG (reference sequence). The PCR had 60 Vbeta and 13 Jbeta primers. Clones were sequenced by immunoSEQ multiplex PCR, and TCRdb holds only the in-frame ones, with some missing. The sample yields 150,000 or so clones, over 70% seen once. J is TRBJ2-5 and V is TRBV30; D is possibly TRBD2 (8 bases). The clonotype originates from a woman aged 45 to 65 in good health and CMV-seropositive. Sequenced sample: PBMCs. Written as DNA, the CDR3 is TGTGCCTGGAGTGCCAAAACAGGGGCGGGAGGAGAGACCCAGTACTTC. Translating it yields CAWSAKTGAGGETQYF. Variable domain in full (rest from reference TRBV30 and TRBJ2-5): SQTIHQWPATLVQPVGSPLSLECTVEGTSNPNLYWYRQAAGRGLQLLFYSVGIGQISSEVPQNLSASRPQDRQFILSSKKLLLSDSGFYLCAWSAKTGAGGETQYFGPGTRLLVL.